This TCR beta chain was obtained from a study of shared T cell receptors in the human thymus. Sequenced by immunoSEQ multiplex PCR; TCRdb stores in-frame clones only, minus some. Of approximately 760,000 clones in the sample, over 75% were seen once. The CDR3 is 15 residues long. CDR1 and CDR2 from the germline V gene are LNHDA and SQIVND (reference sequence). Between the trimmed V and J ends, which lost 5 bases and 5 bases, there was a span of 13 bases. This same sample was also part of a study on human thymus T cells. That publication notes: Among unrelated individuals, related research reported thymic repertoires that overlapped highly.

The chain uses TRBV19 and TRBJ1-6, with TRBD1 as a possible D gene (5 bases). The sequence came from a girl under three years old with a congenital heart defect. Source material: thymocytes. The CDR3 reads CASSPTGTDNSPLHF. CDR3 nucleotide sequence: TGTGCCAGTAGTCCCACCGGGACTGATAATTCACCCCTCCACTTT.